The entry that follows covers one T cell receptor beta chain sequence. V was trimmed by 8 bases and J by 9 bases, leaving 20 bases between them. Germline CDR1 MNHEY, CDR2 SVGAGI. CDR3 size: 14 residues. Original analysis: Using reference gene primer amplification, nucleated cell counts were estimated. Some clones are missing from TCRdb's copy, which holds only in-frame ones; the method was immunoSEQ multiplex PCR. V and J calls and clone size are those listed in that table; D and trimming were worked out from the DNA. The sample has some 190,000 clones; approximately 85% are singletons. Enrollment of patients from Seattle took place during active infection, with longitudinal follow-up. This record belongs to a study of blood T cell repertoires in COVID-19. Across the whole study: COVID-19 samples collected from the United States, Italy and Spain covered acute and convalescent phases. T cells, B-cell-depleted T cells, or PBMCs supplied cDNA or gDNA.

The chain joins TRBV6-5 to TRBJ2-1, with D unclear. Source material: peripheral blood. The origin of this receptor is a man at least 80 years old with COVID-19, enrolled during active disease. CDR3: CASRPLISGGEQFF. The DNA for the CDR3 is TGTGCCAGCCGCCCACTCATTTCTGGCGGTGAGCAGTTCTTC.